Given below is one T cell receptor (beta chain) in context. Its antigen is currently unknown. This CDR3 is 18 amino acids long. V was clipped by 4 bases and J by 0 bases; unmatched bases: 5. CDR1 is SGHDT, CDR2 YYEEEE, per germline. For bulk TCR libraries, previously described methods and listed TCR primers were used. TCRdb passed the PCR reads through MiXCR, listing each CDR3 protein once. The data contain approximately 680,000 distinct CDR3 sequences, around 25% of them singletons. The sample comes from a study of molecular identifiers for immune sequencing clone quantification. Overall study results and limits: Spiked Jurkat TCR RNA originating from one cell could reportedly be identified amid more than 800,000 naive cells. In CMV-specific effectors, clones above 20 copies held over 99% of molecules; naive, under 1%.

The sample comprised naive CD8+ T cells from blood, with Jurkat cell RNA spiked in. As to subset: FACS-sorted CD8+CD4-CCR7+CD45RA+ naive T cells. This TCR came from a human donor in good health. Some libraries in this study had Jurkat cell RNA spiked in. V gene TRBV5-6 combines with J gene TRBJ2-3, with TRBD2 matching 16 bases. The DNA for the CDR3 is TGTGCCAGCAGCGATGGGACTAGCGGGAGGGCTAGCACAGATACGCAGTATTTT. This codes for CASSDGTSGRASTDTQYF.